This T cell receptor (beta chain) is drawn from a study of T cell responses to AZD1222 COVID-19 vaccine. On the study more broadly: Some second doses came at about 4 weeks and others at about 12 weeks; these were pooled. Study observations and caveats: Across spike, vaccine-associated CD4 TCRs were found, dominant at 160-218 and 743-854. Donors skewed white British and female; clonal diversity was possibly underestimated. At baseline, seropositivity was found in only a handful of AZD1222 recipients.

The protocol was immunoSEQ multiplex PCR, while the TCRdb copy is restricted to in-frame clones and leaves out a portion. The sample contains about 100,000 clones, 80% to 95% of which appear only once. This CDR3 has 16 residues. The V end was cut by 1 base, the J end by 0 bases, with 10 bases between. Germline loops: CDR1 LNHDA, CDR2 SQIVND (reference sequence). On this clone itself: What it recognizes is unknown.

Sequences were derived from peripheral blood, sampled on day 0 of AZD1222 vaccination. The genes are TRBV19 and TRBJ2-1; D may be TRBD1 (6 bases). The clonotype comes from an adult in good health. CDR3 bases: TGTGCCAGTAGTATAGTTGGGGGCTTCTCCTACAATGAGCAGTTCTTC. Translation gives CASSIVGGFSYNEQFF.